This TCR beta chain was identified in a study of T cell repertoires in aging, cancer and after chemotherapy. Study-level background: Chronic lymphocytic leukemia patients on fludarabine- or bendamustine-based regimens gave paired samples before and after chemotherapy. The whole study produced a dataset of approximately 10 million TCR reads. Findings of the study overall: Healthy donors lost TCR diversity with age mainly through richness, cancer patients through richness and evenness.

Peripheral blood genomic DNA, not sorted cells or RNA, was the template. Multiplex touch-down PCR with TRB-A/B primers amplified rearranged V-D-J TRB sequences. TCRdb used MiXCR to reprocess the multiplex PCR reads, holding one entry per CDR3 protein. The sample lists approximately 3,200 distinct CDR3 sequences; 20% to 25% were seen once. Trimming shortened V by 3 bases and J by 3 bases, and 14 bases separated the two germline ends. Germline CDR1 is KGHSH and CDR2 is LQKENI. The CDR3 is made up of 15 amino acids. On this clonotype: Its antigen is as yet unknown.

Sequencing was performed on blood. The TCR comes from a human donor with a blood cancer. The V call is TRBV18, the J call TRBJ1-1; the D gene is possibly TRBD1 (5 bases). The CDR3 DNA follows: TGTGCCAGCTCACCTTACGACGGGGGGGACACTGAAGCTTTCTTT. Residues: CASSPYDGGDTEAFF. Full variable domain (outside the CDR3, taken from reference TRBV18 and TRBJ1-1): NAGVMQNPRHLVRRRGQEARLRCSPMKGHSHVYWYRQLPEEGLKFMVYLQKENIIDESGMPKERFSAEFPKEGPSILRIQQVVRGDSAAYFCASSPYDGGDTEAFFGQGTRLTVV.